The 20 T cell receptor beta chains reported below all come from one sample, sequenced in a study of post-analysis software for immune sequencing data (dated by TCRdb to about 2015). What the work shows at the level of the full study, not this receptor alone: About five TRBV segments, including TRBV5-6, TRBV5-1 and TRBV20-1, were significantly more frequent in patients than controls.

Their specific antigens are unknown. The protocol used for the library was PCR. Sequencing was carried out with an Illumina HiSeq 2500. To reduce PCR and sequencing biases, unique molecular identifiers were built into the TCR beta cDNA libraries. TCRdb ran its own pipeline on the public reads, namely fastp trimming at Q25 and MiXCR clone calling, and kept in-frame beta chains. Here each entry gathers all rows of one CDR3 protein and keeps the most common genes and DNA. The sample table lists about 460,000 distinct CDR3 sequences, around 40% of them with a count of one. About 12% of the sample is in the top ten clones. Material for sequencing was blood. Receptor source: a girl aged 10 to 17 with multiple sclerosis.

The V gene is TRBV7-3, the J gene TRBJ2-5; 7 bases fit TRBD2. V was clipped by 3 bases and J by 3 bases; unmatched bases: 10. Germline V gene lookup returns CDR1 SGHTA and CDR2 FQGTGA. The CDR3 length is 16 residues. DNA for the CDR3: TGTGCCAGCAGCTTTCTAGGGAGGGCCGGTGAAGAGACCCAGTACTTC. This gives the protein CASSFLGRAGEETQYF. The full variable domain, its missing parts supplied by reference TRBV7-3 and TRBJ2-5, is GAGVSQTPSNKVTEKGKYVELRCDPISGHTALYWYRQSLGQGPEFLIYFQGTGAADDSGLPNDRFFAVRPEGSVSTLKIQRTERGDSAVYLCASSFLGRAGEETQYFGPGTRLLVL.

V usage is TRBV27 and J usage is TRBJ1-5, with D perhaps TRBD1 (5 bases). CDR1 and CDR2 (germline): MNHEY, SMNVEV (reference sequence). Trimming cost V 6 bases and J 3 bases, with 18 bases left between them. This CDR3 is 16 amino acids long. This CDR3 reads CASSPGSGLSNQPQHF. CDR3 coding DNA: TGTGCCAGCAGCCCAGGGTCAGGGCTATCCAATCAGCCCCAGCATTTT.

The CDR3 nucleotides read TGTGCCAGCAACCAGGGGGTGGGCGAGCAGTACTTC. Translating gives CASNQGVGEQYF. The J gene is TRBJ2-7, the V gene TRBV4-2, with TRBD1 matching over 7 bases. Germline CDR1 LGHNA, CDR2 YNFKEQ. V was clipped by 7 bases and J by 6 bases; unmatched bases: 6. The CDR3 is 12 residues long.

This clonotype was seen a few times. The chain links TRBV7-6 to TRBJ1-3; unclear D gene. V was cut by 3 bases and J by 4 bases, with 1 base left in between. This CDR3 comprises 11 residues. Germline loops: CDR1 SGHVS, CDR2 FNYEAQ. As DNA, the CDR3 is TGTGCCAGCAGCTTCGGAAACACCATATATTTT. It encodes CASSFGNTIYF.

The chain couples TRBV18 to TRBJ1-1; D is possibly TRBD1 (5 bases). V was shortened by 1 base and J by 1 base, with 10 bases between the two germline ends. Germline V gene lookup returns CDR1 KGHSH and CDR2 LQKENI. The CDR3 has 15 residues. The CDR3 here is CASSPLGGGNTEAFF. In nucleotides, the CDR3 is TGTGCCAGCTCACCACTCGGGGGTGGGAACACTGAAGCTTTCTTT.

V is TRBV12-3 or TRBV12-4 and J is TRBJ1-6, with 10 bases identical to TRBD1. J was trimmed by 8 bases and V by 5 bases; bases with no gene match: 3. The CDR3 covers 14 residues. The CDR3 DNA follows: TGTGCCAGCAGTCGGGACAGGGGTTATTCACCCCTCCACTTT. Encoded protein: CASSRDRGYSPLHF.

This clonotype came up a few times. The genes are TRBV29-1 and TRBJ1-1, with D perhaps matching TRBD1 (5 bases). Germline V gene lookup returns CDR1 SQVTM and CDR2 ANQGSEA. Trimming took 4 bases from V and 10 from J, leaving 13 bases between them. The CDR3 spans 11 residues. In DNA form, the CDR3 reads TGCAGCGTTGGGGAAACAGGACGAGCTTTCTTT. This translates into CSVGETGRAFF.

This clonotype was counted a few times. The genes are TRBV4-1 and TRBJ2-7; a possible D gene is TRBD1 (5 bases). Deletions cut 1 base from V and 2 bases from J, with 12 bases between. Germline lookup yields CDR1 MGHRA and CDR2 YSYEKL. This CDR3 contains 15 residues. The CDR3 nucleotides read TGCGCCAGCAGCCAAGGACAGCAGACGACCTACGAGCAGTACTTC. This gives the protein CASSQGQQTTYEQYF.

The rearrangement uses TRBV18 and TRBJ2-3, with TRBD1 matching 10 bases. Germline V gene sequence: CDR1 KGHSH, CDR2 LQKENI. This CDR3 spans 15 amino acids. V lost 6 bases, J lost 3 bases, and 6 bases stayed unmatched. The CDR3 DNA is TGTGCCAGCTCGCTCGGGACAGGGGAAACAGATACGCAGTATTTT. This encodes CASSLGTGETDTQYF.

This clonotype turned up a few times. The J gene is TRBJ2-1, the V gene TRBV15; 10 bases agree with TRBD2. The CDR3 spans 16 residues. The V segment lost 4 bases and the J segment 2 bases; nucleotides outside the gene matches: 5. Germline V lookup: CDR1 LNHNV, CDR2 YYDKDF (reference sequence). The CDR3 nucleotides read TGTGCCACCAGCAACCCCGGGACTAGCGCCTACAATGAGCAGTTCTTC. Residues: CATSNPGTSAYNEQFF.

This clonotype appeared a few times. V gene TRBV20-1 combines with J gene TRBJ2-7; a possible D gene is TRBD1 (5 bases). CDR1 and CDR2 (germline): DFQATT, SNEGSKA (reference sequence). This CDR3 has 13 residues. The germline V and J ends were trimmed by 4 bases and 0 bases, with 10 bases remaining between them. CDR3 nucleotides: TGCAGTGCTATGGACCAGGGCTCCTACGAGCAGTACTTC. This codes for CSAMDQGSYEQYF.

This clonotype showed up just a few times. V is TRBV2 and J is TRBJ2-7; TRBD1 might be the D (5 bases). Trimming removed 2 bases at V and 2 bases at J, with 16 bases between. Per germline, CDR1 SNHLY and CDR2 FYNNEI. The length of the CDR3 is 16 residues. This chain's CDR3 is CASSESLTGPPYEQYF. The CDR3, as DNA: TGTGCCAGCAGTGAATCTCTAACAGGTCCTCCCTACGAGCAGTACTTC.

This clonotype turned up a few times. CDR3 coding DNA: TGCGCCAGCAGCCAACCCAGTCTAGCGGGAGGTCGAAGGGGTACGGCAGATACGCAGTATTTT. Amino acid sequence: CASSQPSLAGGRRGTADTQYF. V gene TRBV4-1 combines with J gene TRBJ2-3, with TRBD2 matching 11 bases. Germline-derived CDR1 and CDR2 are MGHRA and YSYEKL. This CDR3 region has 21 residues. Germline trimming cut 2 bases from V and 4 bases from J; bases unmatched to any gene: 20.

The rearrangement uses TRBV11-2 and TRBJ2-4; D might be TRBD2 (7 bases). Trimming pared 5 bases from V and 5 bases from J, leaving 25 bases between. Germline V gene data show CDR1 as SGHAT and CDR2 as FQNNGV. The CDR3 extends over 18 amino acids. CDR3: CASSLGRGGRVGENIQYF. The CDR3 coding sequence is TGTGCCAGCAGCCTAGGGAGGGGGGGGCGCGTGGGAGAAAACATTCAGTACTTC.

This clonotype was observed a handful of times. V gene TRBV29-1 combines with J gene TRBJ2-7; D might be TRBD1 or TRBD2, each matching 5 bases. The DNA end is a closer match to TRBJ2-5, so the J assignment may be wrong. This CDR3 has 13 amino acids. Germline-derived CDR1 and CDR2 are SQVTM and ANQGSEA. In nucleotides, the CDR3 is TGCAGCGTTGAACAGGGACGGCGAGAGACCCAGTACTTC. Its translation: CSVEQGRRETQYF.

This clonotype was detected a few times. The rearrangement links TRBV6-6 to TRBJ1-6; D is ambiguous. Trimming removed 2 bases from V and 0 bases from J, with 2 bases in between. CDR3 length: 14 residues. Germline V lookup: CDR1 MNHNY, CDR2 SVGAGI (reference sequence). CDR3 amino acids: CASSYISYNSPLHF. DNA for the CDR3: TGTGCCAGCAGTTACATCTCCTATAATTCACCCCTCCACTTT.

The rearrangement uses TRBV11-2 and TRBJ2-7, with D possibly matching TRBD1 (5 bases). The DNA matches TRBJ2-4 better at its end, which makes the J call doubtful. The CDR3 sequence is 18 residues long. Per germline, CDR1 SGHAT and CDR2 FQNNGV. The CDR3, as DNA: TGTGCCAGCAGCTTAGCTGAACAGGATCTAATTTTTTTCGGCATTCAGTACTTC. This encodes CASSLAEQDLIFFGIQYF.

The chain has TRBV20-1 and TRBJ2-5; no reliable D call. Trimming took 6 bases from V and 5 from J, leaving 13 bases between them. There are 12 residues in the CDR3. CDR1 and CDR2 (germline): DFQATT, SNEGSKA (reference sequence). The CDR3 nucleotides are TGCAGTGCCTCCGATCTAGGGGAGACCCAGTACTTC. It translates to CSASDLGETQYF.

The chain carries TRBV29-1 and TRBJ2-7; no reliable D call. CDR3 length: 13 residues. CDR1 is SQVTM and CDR2 is ANQGSEA in the germline V gene. Trimming pared 3 bases from V and 2 bases from J, leaving 11 bases between. CDR3 nucleotide sequence: TGCAGCGTTGAGACTGGGTGGACCTACGAGCAGTACTTC. Translated: CSVETGWTYEQYF.

The V and J genes are TRBV4-2 and TRBJ2-7; TRBD2 aligns across 8 bases. Per germline, CDR1 LGHNA and CDR2 YNFKEQ. Trimming cost V 0 bases and J 2 bases; bases outside gene matches: 6. The CDR3 covers 16 residues. The CDR3 is CASSQDRGGLTYEQYF. In DNA form, the CDR3 reads TGTGCCAGCAGCCAAGATCGGGGGGGCTTAACCTACGAGCAGTACTTC.